This T cell receptor (beta chain) was captured by sequencing in a study of blood T cell repertoires in COVID-19 (dated by TCRdb to the early 2020s). In terms of the full investigation: Samples covering the acute and convalescent phases of COVID-19 were provided by collaborators in the United States, Italy and Spain. The material from the prospective study consisted of cDNA or gDNA derived from T cells, B-cell-depleted T cells, or PBMCs. Deeply sampled blood TCRbeta repertoires from subjects exposed to, actively infected with, or recovered from COVID-19 were included in the dataset. The repertoires were released in a freely available public database meant as a resource for research on the immune response to SARS-CoV-2. Samples were obtained from the ongoing ImmuneRACE study (first 160 participants) and from 1,254 subjects provided by 6 global collaborators. Sample metadata almost always included a de-identified subject ID, COVID-19 status, age in years and sex. HLA class I and class II types, where available, came from metadata supplied by the sample provider rather than from assay-based typing.

TCRbeta CDR3 regions were amplified from genomic DNA by means of the immunoSEQ Assay, a bias-controlled multiplex PCR. From the authors' description of their analysis: The number of nucleated cells in each sample was estimated by amplification of reference gene primers within the assay. To quantify the absolute abundance of each unique TCRbeta CDR3 rearrangement, sequence reads were collapsed and filtered. Productive Simpson clonality was computed per sample as the square root of Simpson's diversity index over productive rearrangements. This immuneACCESS table, as held by TCRdb, lists in-frame sequences with V and J called but not all clones. Of the missing ones, under half trace to an unresolved V gene in checked studies; the others have no known cause. Clone size and V and J calls were adopted from that table, with D and trimming inferred from the DNA. The sample includes tens of thousands of clones, with 75% to 85% observed a single time. Together, the top ten hold 13% to 15% of the sample.

Each collaborating institution followed its own protocols to collect whole blood in K2EDTA tubes. For TCRbeta analysis, collaborators shipped samples as frozen whole blood, isolated PBMCs, or DNA extracted from either of those sample types. Worth noting for this clone: What antigen it recognizes has not been identified. Base qualities are not recorded, but no much larger clone differs from it by a single base.

What the research found in general, with its limitations: How much clinical and demographic metadata was included differed by source and by participant, and the metadata was provided uncurated.

This TCR derives from a human donor with acute or convalescent COVID-19. The donor label of this sample is uncertain. Sequencing was performed on peripheral blood.

The CDR3 here reads CASSPLGGPAVTNYGYTF. In nucleotide form, the sequence is TGTGCCAGCAGTCCACTCGGAGGGCCCGCCGTTACTAACTATGGCTACACCTTC. The chain joins TRBV6-2 or TRBV6-3 to TRBJ1-2; the D gene lacks a confident call. The junction shows trimming of 5 bases on V and 0 bases on J, plus 22 bases between the germline ends. CDR1 and CDR2 were assigned from the germline V gene as MNHEY and SVGEGT. The CDR3 covers 18 residues, taking in both the cysteine and the phenylalanine. Just the 54-base CDR3 DNA is kept, in frame starting at base 1.